The T cell receptor beta chain described here comes from a study of STAT5B mutations in CD4+ large granular lymphocyte leukemia. Overall study results and limits: Without HLA matching, higher CD4+ than CD8+ T-LGLL clonality could reflect small sample size. 8/27 top patient clones versus 2/35 control clones were TRBV06-family. 25% of private leukemic clonotypes occurred rarely in other patients' non-leukemic repertoires.

Buffy coats from healthy blood donors served as controls. Worth noting for this clone: Its specificity is unknown.

Profiled with immunoSEQ multiplex PCR; TCRdb holds only in-frame clones, not every one. The sample includes about 31,000 clones, 85% to 90% of them seen just once. Germline loops: CDR1 SNHLY, CDR2 FYNNEI. The CDR3 extends over 14 amino acids. V lost 4 bases and J lost 8; bases outside the gene matches: 1. The J gene is TRBJ1-6, the V gene TRBV2; 11 nucleotides match TRBD1. The specimen sequenced was CD4+ T cells from blood buffy coats. This TCR was sampled from a human donor in good health. The CDR3 spells CASSGDRGYSPLHF. The CDR3 region has the DNA TGTGCCAGCAGTGGGGACAGGGGGTATTCACCCCTCCACTTT.